The following is a T cell receptor (beta chain) sequence with its context. The sample is drawn from a study of blood T cell repertoires in COVID-19. Study overall: Acute and convalescent COVID-19 specimens originated in the United States, Italy and Spain. T cells, B-cell-depleted T cells, or PBMCs supplied cDNA or gDNA.

Per the authors' pipeline: Amplification from reference gene primers served as the basis for estimated nucleated cell counts. The repertoire was sequenced with immunoSEQ multiplex PCR; TCRdb's copy has only in-frame clones and lacks some. V, J and clone size were drawn from that table, and D and trimming were deduced from the DNA. The sample holds a few hundred thousand clones; about 85% are singletons and the top ten take 2.5% to 3.5%. V lost 6 bases, J lost 2 bases, and 13 bases lay in between. Germline CDR1 reads SNHLY; CDR2 reads FYNNEI. This CDR3 spans 15 amino acids. Specimen: peripheral blood. The J gene is TRBJ2-2, the V gene TRBV2; D perhaps matches TRBD2 (6 bases). The TCR comes from a man aged 50 to 60 who had recovered from COVID-19. The CDR3 reads CASRGRNTNTGELFF. The DNA of the CDR3 is TGTGCCAGCAGGGGGAGGAATACCAACACCGGGGAGCTGTTTTTT.